These 26 T cell receptor beta chains were all obtained from the same sample, sequenced in a study of cytomegalovirus exposure and HLA in healthy donors. In the PCR, 60 Vbeta and 13 Jbeta primers were used. Clones were sequenced by immunoSEQ multiplex PCR, and TCRdb holds only the in-frame ones, with some missing. The repertoire holds roughly 100,000 clones, roughly three quarters seen once, with 10% in the top ten. Sequenced input: PBMCs. These receptors all come from a woman between 18 and 29 years old in good health and CMV-seropositive.

The chain uses TRBV19 and TRBJ1-4; D may be TRBD1 (6 bases). Germline assignment: CDR1 LNHDA and CDR2 SQIVND (reference sequence). V gave up 7 bases and J gave up 0 bases, with 9 bases separating them. The CDR3 extends over 14 amino acids. The CDR3, as DNA: TGTGCCAGTACCAGACAGGCAACTAATGAAAAACTGTTTTTT. Protein sequence: CASTRQATNEKLFF.

The chain joins TRBV5-1 to TRBJ2-2, with TRBD2 identical over 7 bases. This CDR3 has 18 amino acids. V shed 3 bases and J 5 bases; nucleotides not matched to a gene: 16. CDR1 is SGHRS, CDR2 YFSETQ, per germline. Here the CDR3 reads CASSSRTGGGMITGELFF. In DNA, the CDR3 is TGCGCCAGCAGCTCCCGGACGGGCGGGGGTATGATAACCGGGGAGCTGTTTTTT.

The chain recombines TRBV6-5 with TRBJ2-7; 8 nucleotides line up with TRBD2. The CDR3 sequence is 15 residues long. With 8 bases clipped from V and 0 bases from J, the junction kept 9 bases outside the gene matches. The germline V gene has CDR1 MNHEY and CDR2 SVGAGI. CDR3 in DNA: TGTGCCAGCGGATTAGCGGGAAGTAGCTCCTACGAGCAGTACTTC. This sequence encodes CASGLAGSSSYEQYF.

The chain combines TRBV7-9 with TRBJ2-1, with 7 bases identical to TRBD2. With 0 bases clipped from V and 1 base from J, the junction kept 3 bases outside the gene matches. The CDR3 has 16 residues. Germline values: CDR1 SEHNR, CDR2 FQNEAQ (reference sequence). The CDR3 sequence is CASSLAAGVSYNEQFF. The CDR3 nucleotides are TGTGCCAGCAGCTTAGCGGCGGGGGTGTCCTACAATGAGCAGTTCTTC.

V and J are TRBV19 and TRBJ1-1; D unclear. Germline CDR1 and CDR2: LNHDA and SQIVND (reference sequence). The CDR3 consists of 14 residues. V was clipped by 3 bases and J by 3 bases, with 11 bases between them. In DNA, the CDR3 is TGTGCCAGTAGTATCGGCGGAGGTGACACTGAAGCTTTCTTT. It is translated as CASSIGGGDTEAFF.

The chain recombines TRBV5-5 with TRBJ2-7, with 7 bases identical to TRBD1. The CDR3 length is 14 residues. Germline V lookup: CDR1 SGHKS, CDR2 YYEKEE (reference sequence). V lost 0 bases, J lost 2 bases, and 2 bases stayed unmatched. The CDR3 DNA reads TGTGCCAGCAGCTTGGGTCAGGGGGCCTACGAGCAGTACTTC. The encoded protein is CASSLGQGAYEQYF.

The chain carries TRBV7-3 and TRBJ1-2, with TRBD1 matching 7 bases. Germline V gene lookup returns CDR1 SGHTA and CDR2 FQGTGA. J lost 8 bases, V lost 5 bases, and 11 bases had no gene match. This CDR3 has 14 residues. In nucleotides, the CDR3 is TGTGCCAGCAGCACCCAGAACAGGGGCGACGGCTACACCTTC. Protein product: CASSTQNRGDGYTF.

This sequence joins TRBV28 and TRBJ2-5; 11 bases are shared with TRBD1. Germline-derived CDR1 and CDR2 are MDHEN and SYDVKM. The CDR3 is made up of 16 amino acids. Trimming at V came to 6 bases and at J to 0 bases, leaving 6 bases not matched to a gene. Written as DNA, the CDR3 is TGTGCCAGCAGCGCAAGGGACAGGGGGTACCAAGAGACCCAGTACTTC. This codes for CASSARDRGYQETQYF.

This clone occurred a few times. The V and J genes are TRBV29-1 and TRBJ2-4; a possible D gene is TRBD1 (5 bases). Germline-derived CDR1 and CDR2 are SQVTM and ANQGSEA. V dropped 0 bases and J dropped 6 bases, with 18 bases sitting between them. This CDR3 has 16 amino acids. The CDR3: CSVEDQITGSPNIQYF. CDR3 nucleotide sequence: TGCAGCGTTGAAGATCAAATCACAGGTTCCCCAAACATTCAGTACTTC.

CDR3 amino acids: CASSSLDRGQLFYGYTF. CDR3 bases: TGTGCCAGCAGTTCCCTCGACAGGGGGCAATTGTTTTATGGCTACACCTTC. The chain recombines TRBV27 with TRBJ1-2; 10 nucleotides line up with TRBD1. The CDR3 covers 17 residues. With 4 bases clipped from V and 5 bases from J, the junction kept 13 bases outside the gene matches. Germline V gives CDR1 MNHEY, CDR2 SMNVEV (reference sequence).

This chain joins TRBV7-9 and TRBJ1-2; no definite D call. Germline-derived CDR1 and CDR2 are SEHNR and FQNEAQ (reference sequence). Trimming took off 5 bases at V and 0 bases at J, with 13 bases between the two ends. The CDR3 is made up of 15 amino acids. CDR3 amino acids: CASSPQRGTNYGYTF. CDR3 sequence (DNA): TGTGCCAGCAGCCCACAGCGGGGAACTAACTATGGCTACACCTTC. The whole variable domain, remainder taken from reference TRBV7-9 and TRBJ1-2, is DTGVSQNPRHKITKRGQNVTFRCDPISEHNRLYWYRQTLGQGPEFLTYFQNEAQLEKSRLLSDRFSAERPKGSFSTLEIQRTEQGDSAMYLCASSPQRGTNYGYTFGSGTRLTVV.

The V call is TRBV19, the J call TRBJ2-5; 8 nucleotides agree with TRBD1. This CDR3 is built from 15 residues. The ends lost 3 bases at V and 3 bases at J; junction bases unmatched: 6. Germline CDR1 reads LNHDA; CDR2 reads SQIVND (reference sequence). Here the CDR3 DNA reads TGTGCCAGTAGTATTACAGGGGGAGAGAAAGAGACCCAGTACTTC. Translated: CASSITGGEKETQYF. The complete variable domain, with remaining parts taken from reference TRBV19 and TRBJ2-5, reads DGGITQSPKYLFRKEGQNVTLSCEQNLNHDAMYWYRQDPGQGLRLIYYSQIVNDFQKGDIAEGYSVSREKKESFPLTVTSAQKNPTAFYLCASSITGGEKETQYFGPGTRLLVL.

CDR3 loop: CASSRTSGRAATPYNEQFF. The CDR3 region has the DNA TGTGCCAGTAGTAGGACTAGCGGGAGGGCAGCAACCCCCTACAATGAGCAGTTCTTC. The rearrangement uses TRBV19 and TRBJ2-1, with 15 bases fitting TRBD2. Germline CDR1 is LNHDA and CDR2 is SQIVND (reference sequence). V was clipped by 4 bases and J by 2 bases; unmatched bases: 9. The CDR3 length is 19 residues.

V is TRBV4-3 and J is TRBJ2-2; TRBD2 is a possible D gene (5 bases). Between the trimmed V and J ends, which lost 0 bases and 2 bases, there was a span of 10 bases. The CDR3 spans 16 residues. Germline V gene lookup returns CDR1 LGHNA and CDR2 YSLEER. CDR3 sequence (DNA): TGCGCCAGCAGCCAAGACCGAGGGATCAACACCGGGGAGCTGTTTTTT. Its protein product is CASSQDRGINTGELFF.

This clone was seen more than once but under ten times. The CDR3 DNA follows: TGTGCCAGCAGTTTAGGGTCTAGCGGCTCCTACGAGCAGTACTTC. It specifies CASSLGSSGSYEQYF. The rearrangement joins TRBV27 to TRBJ2-7; 7 nucleotides line up with TRBD2. The junction had 4 bases not matched to a gene; V was cut back by 2 bases and J by 0 bases. The germline gives CDR1 MNHEY, CDR2 SMNVEV (reference sequence). This CDR3 contains 15 residues.

In this sample, this clone turned up a few times. V usage is TRBV28 and J usage is TRBJ2-7, with D perhaps TRBD2 (7 bases). The length of the CDR3 is 16 residues. Trimming removed 0 bases at V and 2 bases at J, with 14 bases between. Germline CDR1 reads MDHEN; CDR2 reads SYDVKM. The CDR3 is CASSLWGAGRAYEQYF. The DNA for the CDR3 is TGTGCCAGCAGTTTATGGGGGGCGGGGAGGGCCTACGAGCAGTACTTC.

The chain has TRBV5-4 and TRBJ1-1; no firm D call. Trimming took off 2 bases at V and 1 base at J, with 9 bases between the two ends. This CDR3 is built from 14 residues. CDR1 is SGHNT, CDR2 YYREEE, per germline (reference sequence). CDR3 sequence: CASSFGGGNTEAFF. DNA of the CDR3: TGTGCCAGCAGCTTCGGAGGCGGGAACACTGAAGCTTTCTTT.

The chain uses TRBV9 and TRBJ2-1; TRBD2 agrees at 12 bases. After removal of 0 bases from V and 6 bases from J, the junction contained 10 bases not matched to a gene. CDR1 is SGDLS, CDR2 YYNGEE, per germline. The CDR3 totals 18 residues. CDR3 amino acids: CASSVGTSGRRKGNEQFF. The CDR3 region has the DNA TGTGCCAGCAGCGTAGGTACTAGCGGGAGGCGAAAGGGCAATGAGCAGTTCTTC.

The rearrangement joins TRBV2 to TRBJ1-5; D not certain. Per the germline V gene, CDR1 is SNHLY and CDR2 is FYNNEI. This CDR3 is 18 amino acids long. The V end was cut by 3 bases, the J end by 0 bases, with 18 bases between. CDR3 protein: CASSEGGRAEYSNQPQHF. The CDR3 DNA is TGTGCCAGCAGTGAGGGCGGGAGGGCGGAGTATAGCAATCAGCCCCAGCATTTT.

The rearrangement links TRBV4-2 to TRBJ1-3, with TRBD1 matching over 8 bases. There are 18 residues in the CDR3. CDR1 is LGHNA, CDR2 YNFKEQ, per germline. J lost 0 bases, V lost 0 bases, and 7 bases had no gene match. The CDR3 DNA follows: TGTGCCAGCAGCCAAGAGGGAACAGGGGGGGCCTCTGGAAACACCATATATTTT. This sequence encodes CASSQEGTGGASGNTIYF.

This rearrangement joins TRBV7-6 to TRBJ2-7; weak D call: TRBD1 (5 bases). Trimming shortened V by 1 base and J by 0 bases, and 19 bases separated the two germline ends. CDR3 size: 18 residues. The germline CDR1 and CDR2 sequences are SGHVS and FNYEAQ. The CDR3, as DNA: TGTGCCAGCAGCTTAGTGATTAGGAACCGACAGAGCTCCTACGAGCAGTACTTC. As protein: CASSLVIRNRQSSYEQYF.

The table lists this clone with a few counts. The chain is built from TRBV28 and TRBJ2-1; 8 bases align to TRBD2. The germline V gene has CDR1 MDHEN and CDR2 SYDVKM. The CDR3 has 17 residues. The V segment lost 4 bases and the J segment 15 bases; nucleotides outside the gene matches: 23. CDR3 in DNA: TGTGCCAGCAGTTCCTGGGCTTCGTGGCGGGAGGCCCCCTCGGGGTTCTTC. Its protein is CASSSWASWREAPSGFF.

V and J are TRBV5-1 and TRBJ2-5; D ambiguous. V lost 6 bases and J 2 bases, leaving 11 bases between the germline ends. The V gene's germline CDR1 is SGHRS and CDR2 YFSETQ. The CDR3 totals 13 residues. CDR3 amino acids: CASTLNYQETQYF. The CDR3 region has the DNA TGCGCCAGCACCCTAAATTATCAAGAGACCCAGTACTTC. The entire variable domain, with the rest obtained from reference TRBV5-1 and TRBJ2-5, is as follows: KAGVTQTPRYLIKTRGQQVTLSCSPISGHRSVSWYQQTPGQGLQFLFEYFSETQRNKGNFPGRFSGRQFSNSRSEMNVSTLELGDSALYLCASTLNYQETQYFGPGTRLLVL.

This clone has more than one count but fewer than ten. This rearrangement joins TRBV20-1 to TRBJ2-7; D call uncertain. Trimming pared 5 bases from V and 4 bases from J, leaving 9 bases between. Germline CDR1 DFQATT, CDR2 SNEGSKA (reference sequence). The CDR3 is 11 amino acids. CDR3 DNA: TGCAGTGCTCAGAGACTTTACGAGCAGTACTTC. It yields the protein CSAQRLYEQYF.

The J gene is TRBJ2-1, the V gene TRBV5-1, with 16 bases identical to TRBD2. Germline values: CDR1 SGHRS, CDR2 YFSETQ. The length of the CDR3 is 17 residues. The J segment lost 2 bases and the V segment lost 4 bases, leaving 3 bases of the junction unmatched. The CDR3 here is CASSAGLAGGAYNEQFF. The CDR3 DNA reads TGCGCCAGCAGCGCGGGACTAGCGGGGGGGGCCTACAATGAGCAGTTCTTC.

In its sample, this clone was seen a few times. J is TRBJ2-5 and V is TRBV5-6; a weak D match, TRBD2 (6 bases). Germline V gene sequence: CDR1 SGHDT, CDR2 YYEEEE. With 4 bases removed from V and 1 base from J, the gap between germline ends came to 11 bases. This CDR3 region has 14 residues. Written as DNA, the CDR3 is TGTGCCAGCAGCCTGGGGACTCCCCAAGAGACCCAGTACTTC. It is translated as CASSLGTPQETQYF.